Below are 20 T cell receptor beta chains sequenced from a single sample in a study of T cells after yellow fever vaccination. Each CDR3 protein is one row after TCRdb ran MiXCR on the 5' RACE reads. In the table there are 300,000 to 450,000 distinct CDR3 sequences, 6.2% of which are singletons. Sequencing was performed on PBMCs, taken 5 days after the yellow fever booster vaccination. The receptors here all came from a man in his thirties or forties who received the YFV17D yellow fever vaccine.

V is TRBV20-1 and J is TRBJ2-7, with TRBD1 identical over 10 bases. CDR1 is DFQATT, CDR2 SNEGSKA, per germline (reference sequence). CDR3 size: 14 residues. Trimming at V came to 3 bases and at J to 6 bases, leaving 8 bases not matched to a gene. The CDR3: CSASLTGGRGEQYF. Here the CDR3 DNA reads TGCAGTGCTAGTCTGACAGGGGGCCGGGGCGAGCAGTACTTC.

CDR3 protein: CASTRQDQETQYF. The CDR3 DNA follows: TGTGCCAGCACACGACAGGACCAAGAGACCCAGTACTTC. This sequence joins TRBV5-6 and TRBJ2-5; D perhaps matches TRBD1 (6 bases). The CDR3 has 13 amino acids. CDR1 is SGHDT and CDR2 is YYEEEE in the germline V gene. V was trimmed by 6 bases and J by 0 bases, leaving 9 bases between them.

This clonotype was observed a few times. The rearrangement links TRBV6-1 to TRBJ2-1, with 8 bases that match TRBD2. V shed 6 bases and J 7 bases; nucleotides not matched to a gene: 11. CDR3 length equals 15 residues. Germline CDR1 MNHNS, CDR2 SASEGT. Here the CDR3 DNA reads TGTGCCAGCAGCCCTTATAGCGGGGCACAAAATGAGCAGTTCTTC. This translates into CASSPYSGAQNEQFF.

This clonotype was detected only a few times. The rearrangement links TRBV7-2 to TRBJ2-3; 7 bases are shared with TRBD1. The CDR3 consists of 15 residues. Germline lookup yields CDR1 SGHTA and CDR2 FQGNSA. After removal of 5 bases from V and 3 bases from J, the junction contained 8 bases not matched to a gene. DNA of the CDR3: TGTGCCAGCAGCCAACAGGGACAGTCGACAGATACGCAGTATTTT. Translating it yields CASSQQGQSTDTQYF.

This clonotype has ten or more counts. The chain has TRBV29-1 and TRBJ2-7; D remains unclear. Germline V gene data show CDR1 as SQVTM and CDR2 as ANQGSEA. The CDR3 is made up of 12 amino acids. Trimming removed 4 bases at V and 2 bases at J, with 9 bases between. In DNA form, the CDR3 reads TGCAGCGTTGGGGGTGGAACCTACGAGCAGTACTTC. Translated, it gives CSVGGGTYEQYF.

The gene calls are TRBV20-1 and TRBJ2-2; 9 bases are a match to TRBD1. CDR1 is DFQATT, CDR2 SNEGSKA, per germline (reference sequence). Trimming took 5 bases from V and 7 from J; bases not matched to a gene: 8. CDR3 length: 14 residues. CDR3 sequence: CSAVRDREFGELFF. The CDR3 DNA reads TGCAGTGCTGTGCGGGACAGGGAGTTCGGGGAGCTGTTTTTT.

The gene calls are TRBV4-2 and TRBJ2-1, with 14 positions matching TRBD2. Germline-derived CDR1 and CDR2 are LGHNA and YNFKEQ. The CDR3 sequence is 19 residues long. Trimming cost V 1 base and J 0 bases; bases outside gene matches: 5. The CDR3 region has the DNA TGTGCCAGCAGCCAAGTAGGGGGGACTAGCGGGAGCTCCTACAATGAGCAGTTCTTC. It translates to CASSQVGGTSGSSYNEQFF.

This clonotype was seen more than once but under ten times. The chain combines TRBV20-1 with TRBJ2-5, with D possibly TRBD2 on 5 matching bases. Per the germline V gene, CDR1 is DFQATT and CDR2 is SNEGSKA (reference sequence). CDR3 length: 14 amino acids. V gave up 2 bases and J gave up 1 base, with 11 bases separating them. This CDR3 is CSARHLRGQETQYF. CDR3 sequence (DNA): TGCAGTGCTAGACACCTCCGGGGCCAAGAGACCCAGTACTTC.

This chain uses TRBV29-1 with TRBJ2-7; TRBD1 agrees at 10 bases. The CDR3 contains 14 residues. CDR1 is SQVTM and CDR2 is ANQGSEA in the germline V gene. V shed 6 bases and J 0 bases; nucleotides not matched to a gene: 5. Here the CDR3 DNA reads TGCAGCGTATCGGACAGGGGGAGCTCCTACGAGCAGTACTTC. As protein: CSVSDRGSSYEQYF.

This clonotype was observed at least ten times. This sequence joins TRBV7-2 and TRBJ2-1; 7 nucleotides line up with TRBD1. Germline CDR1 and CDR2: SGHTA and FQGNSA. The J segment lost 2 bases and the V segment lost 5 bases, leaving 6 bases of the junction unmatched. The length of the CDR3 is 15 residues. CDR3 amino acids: CASSRRQGAYNEQFF. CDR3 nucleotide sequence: TGTGCCAGCAGCCGAAGACAGGGAGCCTACAATGAGCAGTTCTTC. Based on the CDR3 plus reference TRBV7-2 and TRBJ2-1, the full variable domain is GAGVSQSPSNKVTEKGKDVELRCDPISGHTALYWYRQSLGQGLEFLIYFQGNSAPDKSGLPSDRFSAERTGGSVSTLTIQRTQQEDSAVYLCASSRRQGAYNEQFFGPGTRLTVL.

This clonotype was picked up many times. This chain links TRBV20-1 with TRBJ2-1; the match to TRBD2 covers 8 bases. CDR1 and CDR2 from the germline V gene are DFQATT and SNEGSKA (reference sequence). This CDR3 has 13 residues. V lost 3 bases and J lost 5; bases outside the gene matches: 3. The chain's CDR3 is CSASGRANNEQFF. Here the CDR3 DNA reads TGCAGTGCTAGCGGGAGGGCGAACAATGAGCAGTTCTTC.

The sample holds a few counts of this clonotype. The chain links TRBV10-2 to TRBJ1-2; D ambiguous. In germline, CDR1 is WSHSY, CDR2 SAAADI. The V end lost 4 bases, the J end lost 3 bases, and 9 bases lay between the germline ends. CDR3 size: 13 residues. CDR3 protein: CASSVSADYGYTF. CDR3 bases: TGCGCCAGCAGTGTTTCGGCAGACTATGGCTACACCTTC.

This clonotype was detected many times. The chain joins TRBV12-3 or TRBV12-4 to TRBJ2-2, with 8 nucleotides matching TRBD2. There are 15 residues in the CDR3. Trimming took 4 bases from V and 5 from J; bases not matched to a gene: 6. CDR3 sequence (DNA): TGTGCCAGCAGTTCTAACACGGGAGGGACCGGGGAGCTGTTTTTT. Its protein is CASSSNTGGTGELFF.

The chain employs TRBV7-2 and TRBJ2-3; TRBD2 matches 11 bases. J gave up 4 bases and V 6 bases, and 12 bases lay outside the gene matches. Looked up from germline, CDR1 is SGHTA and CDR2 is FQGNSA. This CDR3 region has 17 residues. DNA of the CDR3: TGTGCCAGCAGGGAAGGGACTAGCGGAGGGGGGGCAGATACGCAGTATTTT. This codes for CASREGTSGGGADTQYF. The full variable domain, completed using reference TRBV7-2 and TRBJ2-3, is GAGVSQSPSNKVTEKGKDVELRCDPISGHTALYWYRQSLGQGLEFLIYFQGNSAPDKSGLPSDRFSAERTGGSVSTLTIQRTQQEDSAVYLCASREGTSGGGADTQYFGPGTRLTVL.

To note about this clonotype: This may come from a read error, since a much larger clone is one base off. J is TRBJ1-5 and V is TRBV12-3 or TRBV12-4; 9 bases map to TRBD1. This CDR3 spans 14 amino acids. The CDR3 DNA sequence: TGTGCCAGAAGTTTATGGACAGGGGATCAGCCCCAGCATTTT. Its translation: CARSLWTGDQPQHF.

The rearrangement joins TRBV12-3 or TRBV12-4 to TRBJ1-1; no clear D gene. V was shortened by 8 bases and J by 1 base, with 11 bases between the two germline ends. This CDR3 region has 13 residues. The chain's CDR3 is CASHLRRNTEAFF. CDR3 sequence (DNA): TGTGCCAGCCATTTACGGAGGAACACTGAAGCTTTCTTT.

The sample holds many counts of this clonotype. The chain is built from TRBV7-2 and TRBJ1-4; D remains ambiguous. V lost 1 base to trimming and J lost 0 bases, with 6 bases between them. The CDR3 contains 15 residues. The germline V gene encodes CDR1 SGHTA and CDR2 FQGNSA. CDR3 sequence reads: CASSLVASTNEKLFF. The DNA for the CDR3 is TGTGCCAGCAGCTTAGTCGCCTCAACTAATGAAAAACTGTTTTTT.

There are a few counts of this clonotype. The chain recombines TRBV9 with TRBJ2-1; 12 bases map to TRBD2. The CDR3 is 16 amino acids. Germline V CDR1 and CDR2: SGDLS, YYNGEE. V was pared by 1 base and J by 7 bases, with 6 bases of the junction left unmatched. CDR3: CASSVYGTSGLNEQFF. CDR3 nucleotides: TGTGCCAGCAGCGTATACGGGACTAGCGGGCTGAATGAGCAGTTCTTC.

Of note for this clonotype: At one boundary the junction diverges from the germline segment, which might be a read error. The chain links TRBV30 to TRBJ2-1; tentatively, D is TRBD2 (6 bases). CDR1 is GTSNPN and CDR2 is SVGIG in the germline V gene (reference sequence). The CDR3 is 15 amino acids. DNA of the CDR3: TGTGCCTGGAGTGAAGCGGGTATCTCCTACAATGAGCGGTTCTTC. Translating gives CAWSEAGISYNERFF.

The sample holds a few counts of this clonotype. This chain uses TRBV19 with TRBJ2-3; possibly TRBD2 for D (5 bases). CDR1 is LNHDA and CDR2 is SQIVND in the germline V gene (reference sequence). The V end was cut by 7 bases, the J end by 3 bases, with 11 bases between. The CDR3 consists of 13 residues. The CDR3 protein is CASNRGRTDTQYF. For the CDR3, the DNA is TGTGCCAGTAACCGAGGGCGGACAGATACGCAGTATTTT.